The 7 T cell receptor beta chains below all came from one sample that was sequenced in a study of blood T cell repertoires in COVID-19. Sequencing was performed with immunoSEQ multiplex PCR; in TCRdb, only in-frame clones are kept and a portion is missing. The sample includes a few hundred thousand clones, 89% of them seen just once. The specimen was PBMCs or T cells enriched from blood (not recorded which). The receptors originated from a woman in her 30s who had recovered from COVID-19.

The chain is built from TRBV5-4 and TRBJ2-2, with 8 bases matching TRBD2. Germline V gene data show CDR1 as SGHNT and CDR2 as YYREEE (reference sequence). V gave up 1 base and J gave up 4 bases; unmatched junction bases: 6. The CDR3 length is 16 residues. This CDR3 reads CASSLSSGSSTGELFF. Written as DNA, the CDR3 is TGTGCCAGCAGCTTGTCGAGCGGGAGTAGCACCGGGGAGCTGTTTTTT.

The sample holds one count of this clone. V gene TRBV9 combines with J gene TRBJ1-1; the D gene is possibly TRBD1 (6 bases). The CDR3 length is 14 residues. The germline gives CDR1 SGDLS, CDR2 YYNGEE. V lost 0 bases, J lost 7 bases, and 13 bases lay in between. The CDR3, as DNA: TGTGCCAGCAGCGTAGCGGGGGGCCGGGGTGAAGCTTTCTTT. It yields the protein CASSVAGGRGEAFF.

This clone was counted a few times. The V gene is TRBV5-5, the J gene TRBJ1-2; TRBD1 matches at 8 bases. V was pared by 4 bases and J by 8 bases, with 7 bases of the junction left unmatched. CDR1 and CDR2 (germline): SGHKS, YYEKEE (reference sequence). The CDR3 loop spans 13 amino acids. The CDR3 reads CASSRTGFNGYTF. The CDR3 DNA is TGTGCCAGCAGCAGGACAGGGTTTAACGGCTACACCTTC.

The J gene is TRBJ2-7, the V gene TRBV6-5; D may be TRBD2 (6 bases). There are 13 residues in the CDR3. V was cut by 7 bases and J by 4 bases, with 14 bases left in between. Germline-derived CDR1 and CDR2 are MNHEY and SVGAGI. CDR3 sequence reads: CASNGGLGYEQYF. Here the CDR3 DNA reads TGTGCCAGCAACGGGGGTCTAGGTTACGAGCAGTACTTC.

V gene TRBV29-1 combines with J gene TRBJ1-5; 9 bases match TRBD1. The CDR3 has 13 amino acids. V shed 7 bases and J 7 bases; nucleotides not matched to a gene: 8. CDR1 and CDR2 (germline): SQVTM, ANQGSEA. In nucleotides, the CDR3 is TGCAGCGATAGGACAGGGGTCGTCCAGCCCCAGCATTTT. Translated, it gives CSDRTGVVQPQHF.

The V gene is TRBV30, the J gene TRBJ1-2; D uncertain. This CDR3 contains 14 residues. Trimming took off 3 bases at V and 7 bases at J, with 18 bases between the two ends. Looked up from germline, CDR1 is GTSNPN and CDR2 is SVGIG (reference sequence). The CDR3 reads CAWSAFARGGGYTF. In DNA, the CDR3 is TGTGCCTGGAGCGCGTTTGCCCGGGGAGGTGGCTACACCTTC.

The CDR3 DNA reads TGCGCCAGCAGCTTGACAGGGGGAGGTTTCAATGAGCAGTTCTTC. Protein sequence: CASSLTGGGFNEQFF. The J gene is TRBJ2-1, the V gene TRBV5-1; 8 nucleotides line up with TRBD1. CDR1 is SGHRS and CDR2 is YFSETQ in the germline V gene. There are 15 residues in the CDR3. The V and J ends lost 1 base and 6 bases, in that order; junction bases with no gene match: 6. Drawing the rest from reference TRBV5-1 and TRBJ2-1, the complete variable domain is KAGVTQTPRYLIKTRGQQVTLSCSPISGHRSVSWYQQTPGQGLQFLFEYFSETQRNKGNFPGRFSGRQFSNSRSEMNVSTLELGDSALYLCASSLTGGGFNEQFFGPGTRLTVL.